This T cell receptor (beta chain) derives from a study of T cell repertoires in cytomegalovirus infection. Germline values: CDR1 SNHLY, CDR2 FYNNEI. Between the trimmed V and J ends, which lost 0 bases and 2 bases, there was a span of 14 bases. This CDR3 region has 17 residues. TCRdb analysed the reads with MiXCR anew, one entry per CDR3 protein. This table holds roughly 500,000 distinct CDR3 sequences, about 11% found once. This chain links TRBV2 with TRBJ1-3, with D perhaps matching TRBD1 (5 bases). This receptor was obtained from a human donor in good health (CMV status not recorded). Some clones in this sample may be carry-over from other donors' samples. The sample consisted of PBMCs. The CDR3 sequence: CASSEALLGGAGNTIYF. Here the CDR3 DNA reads TGTGCCAGCAGTGAAGCGCTTCTGGGAGGGGCTGGAAACACCATATATTTT.